This T cell receptor (beta chain) was captured in a study of shared clonotypes between healthy human individuals. As for the study in general: With ages of 18 to 49, the donors were a couple of women and a few men. Per donor, three plates held CD4 naive cells, three held CD4 memory, two held CD8 naive and one held CD8 memory. Whole-study findings and limits: Clonotypes shared by all four sorted-subset donors had higher generation probabilities than non-shared clonotypes.

Clones were read by immunoSEQ multiplex PCR, and TCRdb kept only the in-frame ones, dropping some. The table has about 1.1 million clones, 60% to 85% seen once; the top ten hold approximately 0.9%. V lost 5 bases and J lost 7, with 9 bases in between. The CDR3 consists of 12 residues. The V gene's germline CDR1 is MDHEN and CDR2 SYDVKM. For this clone: The antigen is unknown.

The study separated CD4+ cells into CD45RA+ naive and CD45RA-negative memory subsets. The clonotype comes from a man younger than 30 in good health. Some clones in this sample may be carry-over from other donors' samples. Material: memory CD4+ T cells from PBMCs. Subset given: CD45RA-negative fraction. V gene TRBV28 combines with J gene TRBJ1-5; D ambiguous. The chain's CDR3 is CASSIPAQPQHF. Here the CDR3 DNA reads TGTGCCAGCAGTATCCCCGCCCAGCCCCAGCATTTT.